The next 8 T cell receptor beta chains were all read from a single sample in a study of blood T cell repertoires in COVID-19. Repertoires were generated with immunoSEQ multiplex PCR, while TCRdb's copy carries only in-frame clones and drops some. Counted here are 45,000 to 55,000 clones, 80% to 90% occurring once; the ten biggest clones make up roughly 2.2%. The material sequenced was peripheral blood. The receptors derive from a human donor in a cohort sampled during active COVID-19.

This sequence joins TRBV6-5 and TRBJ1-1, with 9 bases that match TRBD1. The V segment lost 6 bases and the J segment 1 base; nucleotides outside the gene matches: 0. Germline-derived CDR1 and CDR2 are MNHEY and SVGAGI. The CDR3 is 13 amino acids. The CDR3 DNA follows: TGTGCCAGCAGGGACAGGGGGAACACTGAAGCTTTCTTT. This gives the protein CASRDRGNTEAFF.

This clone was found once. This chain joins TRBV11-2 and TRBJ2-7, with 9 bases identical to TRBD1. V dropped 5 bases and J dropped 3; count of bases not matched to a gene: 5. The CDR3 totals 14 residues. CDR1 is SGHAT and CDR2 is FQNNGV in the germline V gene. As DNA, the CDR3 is TGTGCCAGCAGCCGACAGGGGGGTTTCTACGAGCAGTACTTC. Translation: CASSRQGGFYEQYF.

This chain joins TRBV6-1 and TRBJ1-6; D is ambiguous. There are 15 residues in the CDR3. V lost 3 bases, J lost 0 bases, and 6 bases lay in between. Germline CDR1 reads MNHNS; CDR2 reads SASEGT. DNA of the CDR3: TGTGCCAGCAGTGAGAAGAGCTCCTATAATTCACCCCTCCACTTT. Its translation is CASSEKSSYNSPLHF.

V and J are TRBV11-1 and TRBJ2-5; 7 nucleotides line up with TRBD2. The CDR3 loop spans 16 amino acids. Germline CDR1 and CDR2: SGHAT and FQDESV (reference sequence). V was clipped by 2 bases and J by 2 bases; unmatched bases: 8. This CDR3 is CASSLKPGGLQETQYF. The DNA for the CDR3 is TGTGCCAGCAGCTTAAAACCCGGGGGGTTACAAGAGACCCAGTACTTC.

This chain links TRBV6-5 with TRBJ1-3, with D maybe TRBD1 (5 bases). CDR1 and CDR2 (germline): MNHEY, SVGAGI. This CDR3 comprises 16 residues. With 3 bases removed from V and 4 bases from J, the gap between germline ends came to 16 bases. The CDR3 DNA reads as TGTGCCAGCAGTTATTCCAGGGCACTACCCGGAAACACCATATATTTT. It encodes CASSYSRALPGNTIYF.

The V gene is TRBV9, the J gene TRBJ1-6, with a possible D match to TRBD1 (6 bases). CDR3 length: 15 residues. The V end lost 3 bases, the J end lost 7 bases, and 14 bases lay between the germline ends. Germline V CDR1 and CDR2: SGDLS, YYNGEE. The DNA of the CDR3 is TGTGCCAGCAGCGCCACAGGGACGGAAAATTCACCCCTCCACTTT. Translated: CASSATGTENSPLHF.

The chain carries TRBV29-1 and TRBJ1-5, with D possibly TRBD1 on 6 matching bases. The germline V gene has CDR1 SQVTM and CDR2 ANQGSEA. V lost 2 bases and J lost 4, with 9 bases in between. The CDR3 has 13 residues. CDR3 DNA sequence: TGCAGCGTTGAATTGGACAGAAATCAGCCCCAGCATTTT. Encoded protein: CSVELDRNQPQHF. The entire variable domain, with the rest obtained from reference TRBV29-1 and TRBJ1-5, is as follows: SAVISQKPSRDICQRGTSLTIQCQVDSQVTMMFWYRQQPGQSLTLIATANQGSEATYESGFVIDKFPISRPNLTFSTLTVSNMSPEDSSIYLCSVELDRNQPQHFGDGTRLSIL.

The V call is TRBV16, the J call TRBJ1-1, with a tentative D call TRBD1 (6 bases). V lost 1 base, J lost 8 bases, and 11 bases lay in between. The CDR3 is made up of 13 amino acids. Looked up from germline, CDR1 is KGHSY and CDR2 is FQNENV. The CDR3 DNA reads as TGTGCCAGCAGCCAATTGGACCAGGGGGAAGCTTTCTTT. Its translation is CASSQLDQGEAFF.